This T cell receptor beta chain originates from a study of cytomegalovirus exposure and HLA in healthy donors. The PCR used 60 Vbeta and 13 Jbeta primers. Sequencing was performed with immunoSEQ multiplex PCR; in TCRdb, only in-frame clones are kept and a portion is missing. The data hold some 74,000 clones, with 60% to 75% observed a single time. The CDR3 totals 16 residues. The germline V gene has CDR1 SGHRS and CDR2 YFSETQ. V shed 0 bases and J 2 bases; nucleotides not matched to a gene: 5. This clonotype was sampled from a man between 35 and 55 years old in good health and CMV-seropositive. V is TRBV5-1 and J is TRBJ2-3; 8 bases map to TRBD2. Sequencing was performed on PBMCs. CDR3: CASSLGASGPTDTQYF. CDR3 sequence (DNA): TGCGCCAGCAGCTTGGGTGCTAGCGGGCCCACAGATACGCAGTATTTT.